These 20 T cell receptor beta chains were sequenced from one sample in a study of graft-versus-host responses after intestinal transplantation. Assay used: immunoSEQ multiplex PCR; TCRdb lists only in-frame clones, some missing. This table holds about 23,000 clones, over 90% found once. Sequences were derived from PBMCs, sampled approximately 38 days after intestinal transplant. All receptors come from a human patient who received an intestinal transplant, so some T cells may come from the graft donor.

V gene TRBV11-1 combines with J gene TRBJ2-3; TRBD2 matches at 8 bases. The CDR3 covers 14 residues. Trimming took 4 bases from V and 4 from J; bases not matched to a gene: 4. Germline assignment: CDR1 SGHAT and CDR2 FQDESV (reference sequence). The DNA for the CDR3 is TGTGCCAGCAGCTCCGGACTAGCCGCAGATACGCAGTATTTT. Its translation is CASSSGLAADTQYF.

The gene calls are TRBV27 and TRBJ2-5; 15 positions agree with TRBD2. The CDR3 runs 18 residues. Germline lookup yields CDR1 MNHEY and CDR2 SMNVEV (reference sequence). V gave up 1 base and J gave up 4 bases; unmatched junction bases: 7. CDR3: CASSLFFGTSGRIETQYF. For the CDR3, the DNA is TGTGCCAGCAGTTTATTCTTCGGGACTAGCGGGAGGATAGAGACCCAGTACTTC.

The V gene is TRBV28, the J gene TRBJ2-1; 16 bases fit TRBD2. V lost 6 bases and J lost 2; bases outside the gene matches: 10. The CDR3 covers 19 residues. The germline CDR1 and CDR2 sequences are MDHEN and SYDVKM. The CDR3 region is CASRITGTSGRAPYNEQFF. CDR3 DNA sequence: TGTGCCAGCAGGATCACCGGGACTAGCGGGAGGGCCCCCTACAATGAGCAGTTCTTC.

The chain recombines TRBV4-2 with TRBJ2-7; TRBD2 agrees at 16 bases. V was clipped by 0 bases and J by 5 bases; unmatched bases: 19. CDR1 LGHNA and CDR2 YNFKEQ come from the germline V gene. The CDR3 sequence is 22 residues long. CDR3 in amino acids: CASSQDLVRLGLAGGPWDEQYF. For the CDR3, the DNA is TGTGCCAGCAGCCAAGATCTTGTCCGGCTGGGACTAGCGGGAGGGCCGTGGGACGAGCAGTACTTC.

The J gene is TRBJ2-1, the V gene TRBV5-4, with 14 bases that match TRBD2. The V and J ends lost 0 bases and 10 bases, in that order; junction bases with no gene match: 9. Germline V gene lookup returns CDR1 SGHNT and CDR2 YYREEE (reference sequence). There are 17 residues in the CDR3. The CDR3 here is CASSLGRLAGGSREQFF. The CDR3 region has the DNA TGTGCCAGCAGCTTGGGAAGACTAGCGGGAGGGTCGCGCGAGCAGTTCTTC.

This CDR3 is CASIQSRDRGHQPQHF. CDR3 nucleotides: TGTGCCAGCATCCAAAGCCGGGACAGGGGGCACCAGCCCCAGCATTTT. The rearrangement uses TRBV6-6 and TRBJ1-5; TRBD1 matches at 12 bases. Germline lookup yields CDR1 MNHNY and CDR2 SVGAGI (reference sequence). The CDR3 runs to 16 residues. V lost 7 bases to trimming and J lost 7 bases; unmatched junction nucleotides: 11.

This clone was counted a single time. This chain connects TRBV7-9 to TRBJ2-7; TRBD1 matches at 7 bases. Trimming at V came to 3 bases and at J to 5 bases, leaving 4 bases not matched to a gene. In germline, CDR1 is SEHNR, CDR2 FQNEAQ (reference sequence). This CDR3 is 13 amino acids long. CDR3 coding DNA: TGTGCCAGCAGCTTGGGGACAGCGAACGAGCAGTACTTC. Protein: CASSLGTANEQYF.

V gene TRBV20-1 combines with J gene TRBJ2-3, with 7 positions matching TRBD2. CDR3 length: 11 residues. In germline, CDR1 is DFQATT, CDR2 SNEGSKA (reference sequence). V trimming: 5 bases; J trimming: 14 bases; junction bases outside the gene matches: 10. The CDR3: CSASGTMKVYF. The CDR3 coding sequence is TGCAGTGCTTCCGGGACTATGAAGGTGTATTTT.

This sequence joins TRBV6-1 and TRBJ1-2; no clear D. The germline V gene encodes CDR1 MNHNS and CDR2 SASEGT. The CDR3 runs to 15 residues. The ends were cut back, 6 bases at V and 2 bases at J, with 16 bases in the middle. For the CDR3, the DNA is TGTGCCAGCAGGCCTCTATTGGGTCACAACTATGGCTACACCTTC. Its protein product is CASRPLLGHNYGYTF.

The chain has TRBV29-1 and TRBJ2-7; TRBD2 aligns across 8 bases. Germline values: CDR1 SQVTM, CDR2 ANQGSEA. The CDR3 length is 15 residues. V dropped 5 bases and J dropped 2; count of bases not matched to a gene: 11. The CDR3 here is CSVSIREGRAYEQYF. Here the CDR3 DNA reads TGCAGCGTTTCGATCCGGGAGGGCCGCGCCTACGAGCAGTACTTC.

The CDR3 protein is CSVDRETQYF. In DNA, the CDR3 is TGCAGCGTTGACCGAGAGACCCAGTACTTC. The V call is TRBV29-1, the J call TRBJ2-5; no firm D call. The CDR3 runs 10 residues. Per germline, CDR1 SQVTM and CDR2 ANQGSEA. The V and J ends lost 3 bases and 4 bases respectively, with 3 bases between them.

The chain couples TRBV4-3 to TRBJ2-1; 8 positions match TRBD2. With V trimmed by 0 bases and J by 6 bases, 10 bases remained unmatched. The CDR3 runs to 17 residues. Germline CDR1 LGHNA, CDR2 YSLEER. The CDR3 nucleotides read TGCGCCAGCAGCCAAGACCCACTAGCGGCGGCTTCCAATGAGCAGTTCTTC. Translation: CASSQDPLAAASNEQFF.

The J gene is TRBJ1-2, the V gene TRBV18; D gene unclear. The V and J ends lost 3 bases and 3 bases respectively, with 14 bases between them. CDR3 length: 15 amino acids. CDR1 is KGHSH, CDR2 LQKENI, per germline. The CDR3 region is CASSPFEGDDYGYTF. The CDR3 DNA follows: TGTGCCAGCTCACCTTTCGAGGGCGACGACTATGGCTACACCTTC.

V and J are TRBV27 and TRBJ2-7; possible D gene TRBD2, 6 bases. The CDR3 has 13 amino acids. CDR1 is MNHEY and CDR2 is SMNVEV in the germline V gene (reference sequence). V was pared by 4 bases and J by 3 bases, with 10 bases between. DNA for the CDR3: TGTGCCAGCAGTTCCTGGGAGGACTACGAGCAGTACTTC. Its protein is CASSSWEDYEQYF.

The chain uses TRBV12-5 and TRBJ1-5, with a possible D match to TRBD1 (5 bases). From germline, CDR1 is LGHNT and CDR2 FRNRAP. This CDR3 contains 13 residues. The V end lost 9 bases, the J end lost 2 bases, and 11 bases lay between the germline ends. The CDR3 spells CASALRGNQPQHF. The CDR3 DNA is TGTGCTAGCGCCCTCAGGGGCAATCAGCCCCAGCATTTT.

On this clone: Other DNA sequences in the sample encode the same CDR3. The V call is TRBV4-1, the J call TRBJ2-7, with D perhaps TRBD1 (6 bases). V dropped 0 bases and J dropped 0 bases, with 9 bases sitting between them. CDR1 is MGHRA and CDR2 is YSYEKL in the germline V gene. The CDR3 has 15 amino acids. CDR3 region: CASSQDQDSSYEQYF. The CDR3 DNA reads TGCGCCAGCAGCCAAGACCAGGACAGCTCCTACGAGCAGTACTTC.

This chain uses TRBV27 with TRBJ2-1; 10 positions agree with TRBD2. The CDR3 loop spans 17 amino acids. Germline trimming cut 2 bases from V and 2 bases from J; bases unmatched to any gene: 6. Germline V gene sequence: CDR1 MNHEY, CDR2 SMNVEV (reference sequence). DNA for the CDR3: TGTGCCAGCAGTTTAAAGTCCCTAGCGGGAGCCTACAATGAGCAGTTCTTC. It yields the protein CASSLKSLAGAYNEQFF.

The rearrangement uses TRBV6-1 and TRBJ1-1, with D unclear. Trimming stripped 7 bases from V and 8 bases from J, with 14 bases between. CDR1 and CDR2 from the germline V gene are MNHNS and SASEGT. The CDR3 consists of 12 residues. CDR3: CASILAGSEAFF. CDR3 DNA sequence: TGTGCCAGCATATTGGCCGGGAGCGAAGCTTTCTTT.

The chain carries TRBV28 and TRBJ1-1; D is possibly TRBD1 (5 bases). The V end lost 3 bases, the J end lost 11 bases, and 13 bases lay between the germline ends. This CDR3 has 12 amino acids. Looked up from germline, CDR1 is MDHEN and CDR2 is SYDVKM. This chain's CDR3 is CASSFSRVWAFF. Here the CDR3 DNA reads TGTGCCAGCAGTTTTTCCAGGGTTTGGGCTTTCTTT.

The chain employs TRBV5-5 and TRBJ2-7; either TRBD1 or TRBD2 may supply D (5 bases each). With 0 bases removed from V and 3 bases from J, the gap between germline ends came to 10 bases. Germline V gene sequence: CDR1 SGHKS, CDR2 YYEKEE (reference sequence). This CDR3 region has 14 residues. The CDR3 DNA reads as TGTGCCAGCAGCTTGGGGGACGGGGACTACGAGCAGTACTTC. Amino acids: CASSLGDGDYEQYF.